A single sample is the source of the 21 T cell receptor beta chains below, sequenced in a study of cytomegalovirus exposure and HLA in healthy donors. In the PCR, 60 Vbeta and 13 Jbeta primers were used. Here immunoSEQ multiplex PCR was the method, and the copy in TCRdb shows in-frame clones only, minus some. This table holds approximately 160,000 clones, around 76% found once. The sample comprised PBMCs. These receptors originate from a man aged 40-50 years in good health and CMV-seronegative.

The chain links TRBV19 to TRBJ2-7, with 8 bases matching TRBD1. The germline CDR1 and CDR2 sequences are LNHDA and SQIVND (reference sequence). V lost 5 bases to trimming and J lost 6 bases; unmatched junction nucleotides: 9. The CDR3 spans 14 residues. CDR3 coding DNA: TGTGCCAGTAGTCCTGGGACAGGTGGATCCGAGCAGTACTTC. It yields the protein CASSPGTGGSEQYF.

The chain employs TRBV29-1 and TRBJ2-1; D possibly corresponds to TRBD2 (7 bases). The CDR3 totals 12 residues. V lost 2 bases, J lost 9 bases, and 11 bases lay in between. Looked up from germline, CDR1 is SQVTM and CDR2 is ANQGSEA. DNA for the CDR3: TGCAGCGTTGAACGGGGAGGGGGTGAGCAGTTCTTC. It yields the protein CSVERGGGEQFF.

V usage is TRBV9 and J usage is TRBJ1-1, with D maybe TRBD1 (6 bases). The CDR3 loop spans 16 amino acids. The V and J ends lost 4 bases and 3 bases respectively, with 19 bases between them. Germline CDR1 and CDR2: SGDLS and YYNGEE. The CDR3 DNA reads TGTGCCAGCAGCACACCGACAGGACGGGCGGACACTGAAGCTTTCTTT. Protein: CASSTPTGRADTEAFF.

The chain has TRBV11-1 and TRBJ2-2, with a weak D call TRBD1 (6 bases). Trimming left V 4 bases short and J 0 bases short, with 9 bases between. The CDR3 loop spans 15 amino acids. Germline lookup yields CDR1 SGHAT and CDR2 FQDESV (reference sequence). This CDR3 reads CASSSQGTNTGELFF. CDR3 nucleotides: TGTGCCAGCAGCTCACAGGGTACGAACACCGGGGAGCTGTTTTTT.

The V gene is TRBV4-1, the J gene TRBJ1-5; D possibly corresponds to TRBD1 (5 bases). Trimming removed 4 bases from V and 11 bases from J, with 24 bases in between. This CDR3 has 16 residues. The V gene's germline CDR1 is MGHRA and CDR2 YSYEKL. The CDR3 here is CASSPEVAGRRLAQHF. The CDR3, as DNA: TGCGCCAGCAGCCCCGAGGTGGCAGGGCGAAGGTTGGCCCAGCATTTT.

The gene calls are TRBV6-5 and TRBJ2-1; D possibly corresponds to TRBD2 (6 bases). The V gene lost 6 bases and the J gene lost 6 bases, with 15 bases spanning the gap. The CDR3 consists of 14 residues. Germline V lookup: CDR1 MNHEY, CDR2 SVGAGI. For the CDR3, the DNA is TGTGCCAGCAGGGCGGGACTCCCGTTCAATGAGCAGTTCTTC. Its protein is CASRAGLPFNEQFF.

The chain recombines TRBV5-1 with TRBJ2-5; 10 nucleotides match TRBD1. The length of the CDR3 is 14 residues. CDR1 and CDR2 (germline): SGHRS, YFSETQ. J was trimmed by 4 bases and V by 4 bases; bases with no gene match: 4. As DNA, the CDR3 is TGCGCCAGCAGCCCCCGGGACAGGGGAGAGACCCAGTACTTC. Encoded protein: CASSPRDRGETQYF.

The chain carries TRBV2 and TRBJ2-7; 10 bases are shared with TRBD2. This CDR3 region has 15 residues. In germline, CDR1 is SNHLY, CDR2 FYNNEI. J gave up 1 base and V 6 bases, and 6 bases lay outside the gene matches. The CDR3 DNA reads TGTGCCAGCAGGAAGGGACTAGCGAATTCCTACGAGCAGTACGTC. The encoded protein is CASRKGLANSYEQYV.

There are a few counts of this clone. The chain couples TRBV6-6 to TRBJ1-4; D is ambiguous. The V end lost 1 base, the J end lost 5 bases, and 14 bases lay between the germline ends. CDR1 is MNHNY and CDR2 is SVGAGI in the germline V gene (reference sequence). The CDR3 loop spans 16 amino acids. The CDR3 DNA sequence: TGTGCCAGCAGTTACTTACTACAAAGGAAAAATGAAAAACTGTTTTTT. The encoded protein is CASSYLLQRKNEKLFF.

In DNA, the CDR3 is TGCGCCAGTTGGCCTACAGGGGGGCCTGAAGCTTTCTTT. Translation: CASWPTGGPEAFF. The V and J genes are TRBV5-1 and TRBJ1-1; 8 nucleotides match TRBD1. The CDR3 runs to 13 residues. Unmatched junction bases numbered 9, after V lost 8 bases and J lost 6 bases. Germline V gene data show CDR1 as SGHRS and CDR2 as YFSETQ.

The chain carries TRBV7-9 and TRBJ1-4, with 11 bases that match TRBD1. V shed 5 bases and J 4 bases; nucleotides not matched to a gene: 12. This CDR3 region has 18 residues. Germline-derived CDR1 and CDR2 are SEHNR and FQNEAQ (reference sequence). The CDR3 protein is CASSTRRDRGFNNEKLFF. CDR3 DNA: TGTGCCAGCAGCACCCGCCGGGACAGGGGGTTCAATAATGAAAAACTGTTTTTT.

In this sample, this clone turned up once. This chain connects TRBV7-9 to TRBJ2-3; D not certain. This CDR3 is 13 amino acids long. In germline, CDR1 is SEHNR, CDR2 FQNEAQ (reference sequence). V lost 3 bases and J 0 bases, leaving 4 bases between the germline ends. The CDR3 DNA is TGTGCCAGCAGCTTCGGTAGCACAGATACGCAGTATTTT. As protein: CASSFGSTDTQYF.

The chain carries TRBV6-4 and TRBJ1-2; tentative D call: TRBD1 (5 bases). V shed 2 bases and J shed 4 bases, with 5 bases lying between them. CDR1 and CDR2 (germline): MRHNA, SNTAGT. The CDR3 contains 12 residues. The CDR3 sequence is CASSDRGYGYTF. The CDR3 nucleotides read TGTGCCAGCAGTGACAGGGGCTATGGCTACACCTTC.

This sequence joins TRBV6-1 and TRBJ2-2; a weak D match, TRBD2 (6 bases). The germline CDR1 and CDR2 sequences are MNHNS and SASEGT. The length of the CDR3 is 15 residues. V was trimmed by 3 bases and J by 1 base, leaving 9 bases between them. CDR3 protein: CASSEPGLNTGELFF. For the CDR3, the DNA is TGTGCCAGCAGTGAGCCGGGACTGAACACCGGGGAGCTGTTTTTT.

V and J are TRBV10-3 and TRBJ1-2, with D maybe TRBD1 (6 bases). V lost 3 bases, J lost 3 bases, and 17 bases lay in between. Germline values: CDR1 ENHRY, CDR2 SYGVKD. The CDR3 runs 16 residues. The chain's CDR3 is CAISEGTWDTYYGYTF. CDR3 in DNA: TGTGCCATCAGTGAAGGGACCTGGGACACCTACTATGGCTACACCTTC.

The rearrangement joins TRBV19 to TRBJ2-5; D is possibly TRBD2 (6 bases). The closer fit of TRBJ2-7 to the DNA end suggests the J call may be wrong. The germline V gene encodes CDR1 LNHDA and CDR2 SQIVND (reference sequence). This CDR3 has 15 residues. The CDR3 DNA sequence: TGTGCCAGTAGTGAAGCTCCGGGGGTTTGGTACGAGCAGTACTTC. It specifies CASSEAPGVWYEQYF.

For the CDR3, the DNA is TGTGCCAGCAGCTGGGGGGGGTCTTTTTCCTACGAGCAGTACTTC. As protein: CASSWGGSFSYEQYF. This rearrangement joins TRBV5-4 to TRBJ2-7; 7 bases match TRBD2. The CDR3 has 15 amino acids. Trimming cost V 3 bases and J 1 base; bases outside gene matches: 7. Germline assignment: CDR1 SGHNT and CDR2 YYREEE (reference sequence).

This clone turned up a few times. The chain combines TRBV5-1 with TRBJ2-1; TRBD2 aligns across 14 bases. CDR3 length: 15 residues. The junction had 2 bases not matched to a gene; V was cut back by 2 bases and J by 7 bases. CDR1 and CDR2 (germline): SGHRS, YFSETQ. The CDR3 region is CASSFGTSGSNEQFF. CDR3 nucleotide sequence: TGCGCCAGCAGCTTCGGGACTAGCGGGAGTAATGAGCAGTTCTTC.

The CDR3 sequence: CASDLSGAYEQYV. The CDR3 nucleotides are TGTGCCAGCGACCTTAGCGGTGCCTACGAGCAGTACGTC. The chain carries TRBV2 and TRBJ2-7; D is perhaps TRBD2 (6 bases). Trimming removed 8 bases at V and 2 bases at J, with 13 bases between. The V gene's germline CDR1 is SNHLY and CDR2 FYNNEI. This CDR3 spans 13 amino acids.

This clone appeared once. This chain links TRBV9 with TRBJ2-2; D call uncertain. Trimming took off 4 bases at V and 4 bases at J, with 11 bases between the two ends. The length of the CDR3 is 14 residues. Germline V gives CDR1 SGDLS, CDR2 YYNGEE. The CDR3 DNA reads as TGTGCCAGCAGCCTTACCAGACTCACCGGGGAGCTGTTTTTT. This translates into CASSLTRLTGELFF.

This rearrangement joins TRBV27 to TRBJ1-3; D is uncertain. The CDR3 runs 14 residues. Germline V lookup: CDR1 MNHEY, CDR2 SMNVEV (reference sequence). The V gene lost 3 bases and the J gene lost 1 base, with 7 bases spanning the gap. The CDR3 reads CASSFGGSGNTIYF. For the CDR3, the DNA is TGTGCCAGCAGTTTCGGAGGTTCTGGAAACACCATATATTTT.